A selection of T cell receptor beta chains follows, all from one sample in a study of cytomegalovirus exposure and HLA in healthy donors. Only in-frame clones appear in the TCRdb table, and some are missing; sequencing was by immunoSEQ multiplex PCR. The data contain approximately 160,000 clones, about 81% of them singletons. The sequencing input was PBMCs. These receptors all come from a young woman in good health and CMV-seronegative. Each CDR3 is given with its conserved first and last residue. A D gene is named only where the DNA matches it firmly. Clone size is stated in some rows and not others, as once, few, many or a class when expanded.

J gene: TRBJ2-1; D gene: -; clone size: -; V gene: TRBV30; CDR3 protein: CAWSVAGDEQFF; CDR3 DNA: TGTGCCTGGAGTGTAGCCGGGGATGAGCAGTTCTTC
J gene: TRBJ2-3; D gene: TRBD2; clone size: -; V gene: TRBV7-9; CDR3 protein: CASSFPIAGGRTDTQYF; CDR3 DNA: TGTGCCAGCAGCTTCCCCATAGCGGGGGGACGCACAGATACGCAGTATTTT
J gene: TRBJ2-2; D gene: -; clone size: few; V gene: TRBV13; CDR3 protein: CASSPKTGELFF; CDR3 DNA: TGTGCCAGCAGCCCCAAAACCGGGGAGCTGTTTTTT
J gene: TRBJ2-2; D gene: TRBD2; clone size: -; V gene: TRBV10-1; CDR3 protein: CASSVGLAGNTGELFF; CDR3 DNA: TGCGCCAGCAGCGTGGGGCTAGCGGGTAACACCGGGGAGCTGTTTTTT
J gene: TRBJ2-7; D gene: TRBD1; clone size: -; V gene: TRBV2; CDR3 protein: CASSPRQGRGDEQYF; CDR3 DNA: TGTGCCAGCAGCCCACGACAGGGTCGGGGAGACGAGCAGTACTTC
J gene: TRBJ1-1; D gene: -; clone size: -; V gene: TRBV7-9; CDR3 protein: CASIDFLRGGTEAFF; CDR3 DNA: TGTGCCAGCATCGACTTTCTACGGGGAGGGACTGAAGCTTTCTTT
J gene: TRBJ1-6; D gene: TRBD1; clone size: -; V gene: TRBV18; CDR3 protein: CASSPRDRGNSPLHF; CDR3 DNA: TGTGCCAGCTCACCAAGGGACAGGGGTAATTCACCCCTCCACTTT
J gene: TRBJ1-1; D gene: -; clone size: -; V gene: TRBV21-1; CDR3 protein: CASSKPNPTGSGQGPLTEAFF; CDR3 DNA: TGTGCCAGCAGCAAACCTAACCCCACTGGCTCAGGACAGGGTCCTCTCACTGAAGCTTTCTTT
J gene: TRBJ2-1; D gene: -; clone size: few; V gene: TRBV6-1; CDR3 protein: CAISEDRSSYNEQFF; CDR3 DNA: TGTGCCATCAGCGAAGACAGGTCCTCCTACAATGAGCAGTTCTTC
J gene: TRBJ2-1; D gene: -; clone size: -; V gene: TRBV18; CDR3 protein: CASSPPGADEQFF; CDR3 DNA: TGTGCCAGCTCACCCCCAGGGGCGGATGAGCAGTTCTTC
J gene: TRBJ2-7; D gene: TRBD2; clone size: -; V gene: TRBV6-7; CDR3 protein: CASSYSWVLATGHVPRIYEQYF; CDR3 DNA: TGTGCCAGCAGTTACTCTTGGGTACTAGCGACCGGACACGTTCCCCGGATCTACGAGCAGTACTTC
J gene: TRBJ1-2; D gene: TRBD1; clone size: -; V gene: TRBV9; CDR3 protein: CASSAGNRDRGQGYTF; CDR3 DNA: TGTGCCAGCAGCGCGGGCAACCGGGACAGGGGTCAAGGCTACACCTTC
J gene: TRBJ2-6; D gene: -; clone size: -; V gene: TRBV6-1; CDR3 protein: CASSPGLVGANVLTF; CDR3 DNA: TGTGCCAGCAGCCCAGGACTTGTCGGGGCCAACGTCCTGACTTTC
J gene: TRBJ1-1; D gene: -; clone size: -; V gene: TRBV2; CDR3 protein: CASFRRAVNTEAFF; CDR3 DNA: TGTGCCAGCTTTAGGAGGGCAGTGAACACTGAAGCTTTCTTT
J gene: TRBJ1-5; D gene: -; clone size: -; V gene: TRBV19; CDR3 protein: CASSMGGINQPQHF; CDR3 DNA: TGTGCCAGTAGTATGGGGGGGATCAATCAGCCCCAGCATTTT
J gene: TRBJ2-3; D gene: -; clone size: few; V gene: TRBV28; CDR3 protein: CASSLSGQGGTDTQYF; CDR3 DNA: TGTGCCAGCAGTTTATCTGGACAGGGAGGGACAGATACGCAGTATTTT
J gene: TRBJ2-7; D gene: -; clone size: once; V gene: TRBV6-4; CDR3 protein: CASSDSPTRSYEQYF; CDR3 DNA: TGTGCCAGCAGTGATAGTCCCACCCGATCCTACGAGCAGTACTTC
J gene: TRBJ1-5; D gene: -; clone size: -; V gene: TRBV7-8; CDR3 protein: CASSLEARTGNQPQHF; CDR3 DNA: TGTGCCAGCAGCTTAGAGGCGAGGACTGGCAATCAGCCCCAGCATTTT
J gene: TRBJ1-1; D gene: -; clone size: -; V gene: TRBV29-1; CDR3 protein: CSVPGGGSSLNTEAFF; CDR3 DNA: TGCAGCGTTCCCGGTGGGGGCTCATCCTTGAACACTGAAGCTTTCTTT
J gene: TRBJ2-3; D gene: -; clone size: -; V gene: TRBV6-5; CDR3 protein: CASSYSGSLYDTQYF; CDR3 DNA: TGTGCCAGCAGTTATTCGGGGTCGCTCTATGATACGCAGTATTTT
J gene: TRBJ1-1; D gene: -; clone size: few; V gene: TRBV5-8; CDR3 protein: CASNAGGYTEAFF; CDR3 DNA: TGTGCCAGCAACGCGGGGGGATACACTGAAGCTTTCTTT
J gene: TRBJ2-1; D gene: TRBD2; clone size: -; V gene: TRBV4-1; CDR3 protein: CASSQATSGRYNEQFF; CDR3 DNA: TGCGCCAGCAGCCAAGCAACTAGCGGTCGGTACAATGAGCAGTTCTTC
J gene: TRBJ1-2; D gene: TRBD1; clone size: -; V gene: TRBV5-8; CDR3 protein: CASSRTGPDYGYTF; CDR3 DNA: TGTGCCAGCAGCAGGACAGGGCCGGACTATGGCTACACCTTC